These 12 T cell receptor beta chains came from one sample sequenced in a study of shared clonotypes between healthy human individuals. This table comes from immunoSEQ multiplex PCR, and its TCRdb copy is limited to in-frame clones, with some not included. The sample yields roughly 650,000 clones, 97% seen once. The specimen sequenced was naive CD4+ T cells sorted from blood. The subset: CD45RA+ positively selected. These receptors were collected from a young woman in good health.

The chain uses TRBV28 and TRBJ2-5; D remains ambiguous. The V gene's germline CDR1 is MDHEN and CDR2 SYDVKM. The length of the CDR3 is 15 residues. Deletions cut 8 bases from V and 3 bases from J, with 19 bases between. CDR3 loop: CASGSASGIKETQYF. The CDR3, as DNA: TGTGCCAGCGGTTCTGCCTCCGGTATAAAAGAGACCCAGTACTTC.

J is TRBJ2-3 and V is TRBV4-2; 11 nucleotides agree with TRBD2. This CDR3 is built from 21 residues. Germline V gene sequence: CDR1 LGHNA, CDR2 YNFKEQ. The ends lost 0 bases at V and 0 bases at J; junction bases unmatched: 14. The CDR3 coding sequence is TGTGCCAGCAGCCAAGATTCCCCTAGCGGGAGGTGGAGGGGTAGCACAGATACGCAGTATTTT. Translation: CASSQDSPSGRWRGSTDTQYF.

J is TRBJ2-5 and V is TRBV6-5; D may be TRBD1 or TRBD2 (5 bases each). The CDR3 is 13 residues long. V dropped 5 bases and J dropped 5 bases, with 12 bases sitting between them. In germline, CDR1 is MNHEY, CDR2 SVGAGI. The CDR3 coding sequence is TGTGCCAGCAGTCGCAGGGAGCGCGAGACCCAGTACTTC. This sequence encodes CASSRRERETQYF.

The chain has TRBV19 and TRBJ1-1; weak D call: TRBD1 (6 bases). The CDR3 loop spans 13 amino acids. The V gene's germline CDR1 is LNHDA and CDR2 SQIVND (reference sequence). The V end lost 6 bases, the J end lost 1 base, and 9 bases lay between the germline ends. The CDR3 loop reads CASSKQGNTEAFF. The CDR3 DNA follows: TGTGCCAGTAGCAAACAGGGGAACACTGAAGCTTTCTTT.

The genes are TRBV4-1 and TRBJ1-4, with D possibly matching TRBD1 (5 bases). V was trimmed by 2 bases and J by 0 bases, leaving 10 bases between them. Germline V gene data show CDR1 as MGHRA and CDR2 as YSYEKL. This CDR3 comprises 16 residues. The CDR3 coding sequence is TGCGCCAGCAGCCAACTGGGGGAGGCAACTAATGAAAAACTGTTTTTT. This sequence encodes CASSQLGEATNEKLFF.

This chain uses TRBV29-1 with TRBJ2-1; TRBD2 aligns across 7 bases. Unmatched junction bases numbered 17, after V lost 6 bases and J lost 6 bases. The germline V gene encodes CDR1 SQVTM and CDR2 ANQGSEA. This CDR3 spans 16 amino acids. CDR3 nucleotide sequence: TGCAGCGTGCTGGTCCAGGGACTACAACTATTCAATGAGCAGTTCTTC. This encodes CSVLVQGLQLFNEQFF.

The V and J genes are TRBV6-5 and TRBJ2-5; maybe TRBD2 (5 bases). V shed 7 bases and J shed 5 bases, with 14 bases lying between them. There are 13 residues in the CDR3. Germline V lookup: CDR1 MNHEY, CDR2 SVGAGI. The CDR3 is CASNNDGVETQYF. As DNA, the CDR3 is TGTGCCAGCAACAATGACGGGGTGGAGACCCAGTACTTC.

This chain uses TRBV28 with TRBJ2-1; TRBD2 aligns across 15 bases. Looked up from germline, CDR1 is MDHEN and CDR2 is SYDVKM. With V trimmed by 2 bases and J by 8 bases, 7 bases remained unmatched. This CDR3 has 17 residues. The CDR3 coding sequence is TGTGCCAGCAGTTTAGTTTCGGGACTAGCGGGAGGAGATGAGCAGTTCTTC. Its translation: CASSLVSGLAGGDEQFF. The variable domain in full, with the rest retrieved from reference TRBV28 and TRBJ2-1, is DVKVTQSSRYLVKRTGEKVFLECVQDMDHENMFWYRQDPGLGLRLIYFSYDVKMKEKGDIPEGYSVSREKKERFSLILESASTNQTSMYLCASSLVSGLAGGDEQFFGPGTRLTVL.

This clone was counted a single time. The V and J genes are TRBV7-9 and TRBJ2-7; no definite D call. Trimming pared 1 base from V and 0 bases from J, leaving 4 bases between. Germline CDR1 is SEHNR and CDR2 is FQNEAQ (reference sequence). The CDR3 runs to 13 residues. The CDR3 here is CASSLDVSYEQYF. The CDR3 nucleotides read TGTGCCAGCAGCTTAGACGTCTCCTACGAGCAGTACTTC.

The chain joins TRBV5-1 to TRBJ1-1; 8 bases are a match to TRBD1. This CDR3 is built from 16 residues. Trimming cost V 4 bases and J 1 base; bases outside gene matches: 9. Germline V CDR1 and CDR2: SGHRS, YFSETQ. CDR3 in amino acids: CASSAGDRLSNTEAFF. Here the CDR3 DNA reads TGCGCCAGCAGCGCGGGGGACAGGCTTTCGAACACTGAAGCTTTCTTT.

The chain links TRBV7-2 to TRBJ1-5, with 11 bases identical to TRBD1. This CDR3 is 15 amino acids long. From germline, CDR1 is SGHTA and CDR2 FQGNSA. Trimming removed 4 bases from V and 7 bases from J; junction bases left unmatched: 6. CDR3 loop: CASSSDRGLGQPQHF. The CDR3 DNA reads as TGTGCCAGCAGCTCGGACAGGGGGCTAGGCCAGCCCCAGCATTTT.

V is TRBV19 and J is TRBJ1-2, with D perhaps TRBD1 (5 bases). The CDR3 is 13 amino acids. CDR1 and CDR2 from the germline V gene are LNHDA and SQIVND (reference sequence). Deletions cut 5 bases from V and 7 bases from J, with 14 bases between. The CDR3 region is CASSPPQGFGYTF. The CDR3 DNA reads TGTGCCAGTAGTCCCCCTCAGGGTTTTGGCTACACCTTC.